A single sample gave rise to the 22 T cell receptor beta chains below, sequenced in a study of regulatory T cells in long-lasting Graves disease (dated by TCRdb to the early 2020s). The sample's time point, from its label and the paper: newly diagnosed GD, antithyroid drugs for less than 3 months. For both TCR sequencing and RNA sequencing, RNA was extracted from PBMCs using TRIzol. Libraries were prepared through multiplex PCR. Instrument on record: Illumina HiSeq 4000. CDR3 regions were amplified by Arm-PCR with iRepertoire HTBI primers to construct TCR beta libraries. TCRdb reworked the public reads: Q25 trimming with fastp, MiXCR clone assembly, productive beta chains retained. Each entry merges the rows of one CDR3 protein and shows their most common DNA and genes. The sample table contains about 620,000 distinct CDR3 sequences; only one count was recorded for about 16% of them. About 17% of the sample is in the top ten clones.

This same sample was also part of a study on T cells in Graves' hyperthyroidism and ophthalmopathy.

The sequencing here drew on peripheral blood mononuclear cells (PBMCs), taken at new diagnosis, from a patient treated with antithyroid drugs. Every receptor here comes from a woman aged 25 to 39 with Graves disease. Donor details come from another sample of the same person, matched by shared clones.

In this sample, this clonotype turned up many times. V gene TRBV12-3 or TRBV12-4 combines with J gene TRBJ2-1; 7 bases map to TRBD1. The CDR3 covers 15 residues. V lost 5 bases, J lost 5 bases, and 9 bases stayed unmatched. The CDR3 protein is CASSPRQGQHNEQFF. CDR3 nucleotide sequence: TGTGCCAGCAGTCCTAGACAGGGACAGCACAATGAGCAGTTCTTC.

This clonotype showed up just a few times. The chain is built from TRBV5-8 and TRBJ1-5; 8 nucleotides align to TRBD1. CDR3 length: 13 amino acids. V lost 4 bases and J lost 6; bases outside the gene matches: 3. Germline V lookup: CDR1 SGHTS, CDR2 YDEGEE. The CDR3 spells CASSKDRAQPQHF. For the CDR3, the DNA is TGTGCCAGCAGCAAGGACAGGGCTCAGCCCCAGCATTTT.

V gene TRBV6-1 combines with J gene TRBJ1-2, with unresolved D. The CDR3 length is 14 residues. Deletions cut 6 bases from V and 5 bases from J, with 16 bases between. Germline lookup yields CDR1 MNHNS and CDR2 SASEGT. The CDR3 sequence is CASSPDGGIYGYTF. The CDR3 bases are TGTGCCAGCAGCCCGGACGGCGGAATATATGGCTACACCTTC.

This clonotype was detected a few times. The J gene is TRBJ2-2, the V gene TRBV28, with D possibly matching TRBD2 (5 bases). V lost 9 bases, J lost 4 bases, and 9 bases lay in between. The CDR3 loop spans 12 amino acids. Per the germline V gene, CDR1 is MDHEN and CDR2 is SYDVKM. CDR3 in amino acids: CASHRGTGELFF. CDR3 nucleotide sequence: TGTGCCAGTCATCGGGGCACCGGGGAGCTGTTTTTT.

A few counts support this clonotype. V gene TRBV20-1 combines with J gene TRBJ2-4; 8 nucleotides line up with TRBD2. With V trimmed by 3 bases and J by 6 bases, 1 base remained unmatched. This CDR3 spans 12 amino acids. Germline V lookup: CDR1 DFQATT, CDR2 SNEGSKA (reference sequence). The CDR3 DNA reads TGCAGTGCTAGCCGGGAGGGAAACATTCAGTACTTC. It codes for CSASREGNIQYF.

CDR3 sequence: CASSGGLVAGFDEQFF. In DNA, the CDR3 is TGTGCCAGCAGCGGGGGGTTGGTAGCGGGATTCGATGAGCAGTTCTTC. The chain employs TRBV5-6 and TRBJ2-1, with 8 bases that match TRBD2. The trim removed 4 bases at V and 8 bases at J, leaving 14 bases unmatched. The CDR3 contains 16 residues. CDR1 is SGHDT, CDR2 YYEEEE, per germline.

Note on this clonotype: This sequence may be a read error, since a much larger clone differs from it by one base. The chain couples TRBV2 to TRBJ2-7; TRBD2 agrees at 8 bases. The CDR3 loop spans 15 amino acids. The germline gives CDR1 SNHLY, CDR2 FYNNEI. The junction had 13 bases not matched to a gene; V was cut back by 11 bases and J by 1 base. Here the CDR3 reads CACNYGGARSYEQYF. CDR3 sequence (DNA): TGTGCCTGCAATTACGGGGGGGCGCGGTCCTACGAGCAGTACTTC.

This clonotype turned up a few times. The chain joins TRBV5-1 to TRBJ2-3; 9 bases match TRBD1. This CDR3 is 17 amino acids long. CDR1 and CDR2 (germline): SGHRS, YFSETQ. The junction had 10 bases not matched to a gene; V was cut back by 0 bases and J by 5 bases. CDR3 bases: TGCGCCAGCAGCTTGGCGGGGACAGGGATATCGGGAGATACGCAGTATTTT. Its protein is CASSLAGTGISGDTQYF.

The chain is built from TRBV11-3 and TRBJ2-1; 7 bases are a match to TRBD2. The CDR3 has 15 residues. Germline values: CDR1 SGHNT, CDR2 YENEEA. Trimming cost V 3 bases and J 5 bases; bases outside gene matches: 7. CDR3 sequence (DNA): TGTGCCAGCAGCTTGGGGGGTGGGAGGGACAATGAGCAGTTCTTC. Translation gives CASSLGGGRDNEQFF.

The chain employs TRBV30 and TRBJ1-4, with 8 positions matching TRBD1. This CDR3 is built from 15 residues. Per germline, CDR1 GTSNPN and CDR2 SVGIG (reference sequence). V trimming: 2 bases; J trimming: 8 bases; junction bases outside the gene matches: 10. The CDR3 bases are TGTGCCTGGAGTAAGACGACAGGGGCTGGGGAAAAACTGTTTTTT. Residues: CAWSKTTGAGEKLFF.

The table lists this clonotype with many counts. The rearrangement links TRBV7-9 to TRBJ2-2; the match to TRBD1 covers 7 bases. This CDR3 contains 16 residues. V lost 10 bases, J lost 4 bases, and 15 bases stayed unmatched. The V gene's germline CDR1 is SEHNR and CDR2 FQNEAQ (reference sequence). CDR3 in DNA: TGTGCCATCCCCGGCTCGACAGGGCGCGGCACCGGGGAGCTGTTTTTT. Residues: CAIPGSTGRGTGELFF.

The count of this clonotype is one. This may come from a read error, since a much larger clone is one base off. The chain recombines TRBV2 with TRBJ2-7; TRBD2 matches at 13 bases. Trimming cost V 5 bases and J 6 bases; bases outside gene matches: 7. The CDR3 extends over 15 amino acids. Germline-derived CDR1 and CDR2 are SNHLY and FYNNEI. CDR3: CASSKLAGGHSEQYF. As DNA, the CDR3 is TGTGCCAGCAGTAAACTAGCGGGAGGGCACTCCGAGCAGTACTTC. The full variable domain, in which reference TRBV2 and TRBJ2-7 provide the parts outside the CDR3, is EPEVTQTPSHQVTQMGQEVILRCVPISNHLYFYWYRQILGQKVEFLVSFYNNEISEKSEIFDDQFSVERPDGSNFTLKIRSTKLEDSAMYFCASSKLAGGHSEQYFGPGTRLTVT.

At least ten counts were recorded for this clonotype. The gene calls are TRBV11-2 and TRBJ2-7; D may be TRBD1 (6 bases). Between the trimmed V and J ends, which lost 0 bases and 2 bases, there was a span of 14 bases. CDR1 and CDR2 from the germline V gene are SGHAT and FQNNGV. The CDR3 is made up of 16 amino acids. In DNA form, the CDR3 reads TGTGCCAGCAGCTTAGATCCCCAGGGGTGGGCCTACGAGCAGTACTTC. Amino acid sequence: CASSLDPQGWAYEQYF.

The chain couples TRBV27 to TRBJ2-2; tentatively, D is TRBD2 (5 bases). Germline lookup yields CDR1 MNHEY and CDR2 SMNVEV (reference sequence). Trimming shortened V by 6 bases and J by 5 bases, and 16 bases separated the two germline ends. This CDR3 comprises 15 residues. CDR3 bases: TGTGCCAGCAGCCGGGATCAGCGGTGGACCGGGGAGCTGTTTTTT. Its protein product is CASSRDQRWTGELFF.

This clonotype was counted only a few times. The V and J genes are TRBV12-3 or TRBV12-4 and TRBJ1-1, with D possibly matching TRBD1 (6 bases). Trimming pared 6 bases from V and 0 bases from J, leaving 26 bases between. This CDR3 comprises 19 residues. The CDR3 nucleotides are TGTGCCAGCAGCTACCCGGGACATACCGATTATAACATGAACACTGAAGCTTTCTTT. Protein sequence: CASSYPGHTDYNMNTEAFF.

The V gene is TRBV5-1, the J gene TRBJ2-2, with 7 bases identical to TRBD1. The CDR3 spans 15 residues. Germline CDR1 and CDR2: SGHRS and YFSETQ. V lost 4 bases, J lost 5 bases, and 8 bases stayed unmatched. CDR3 sequence (DNA): TGCGCCAGCAGCCCCCGGGACAGTACGACCGGGGAGCTGTTTTTT. As protein: CASSPRDSTTGELFF.

This sequence joins TRBV20-1 and TRBJ2-7; 9 positions match TRBD1. Germline V gives CDR1 DFQATT, CDR2 SNEGSKA (reference sequence). V lost 4 bases, J lost 5 bases, and 9 bases stayed unmatched. This CDR3 region has 14 residues. CDR3 bases: TGCAGTGCTACACCGGGACAGGGCATCCACGAGCAGTACTTC. Protein product: CSATPGQGIHEQYF.

This clonotype was picked up a small number of times. The V gene is TRBV30, the J gene TRBJ2-1; TRBD1 aligns across 7 bases. Germline V gene data show CDR1 as GTSNPN and CDR2 as SVGIG (reference sequence). The junction had 7 bases not matched to a gene; V was cut back by 4 bases and J by 10 bases. The CDR3 totals 12 residues. DNA of the CDR3: TGTGCCTGGACCCACCCGACAGGGGAGCAGTTCTTC. This translates into CAWTHPTGEQFF.

This clonotype was found many times. The chain combines TRBV14 with TRBJ2-3; the D gene is possibly TRBD2 (6 bases). Trimming stripped 2 bases from V and 5 bases from J, with 17 bases between. Germline CDR1 reads SGHDN; CDR2 reads FVKESK. This CDR3 comprises 16 residues. Here the CDR3 DNA reads TGTGCCAGCAGCCAAATTGGGACTCCCGCCGAAGATACGCAGTATTTT. Protein sequence: CASSQIGTPAEDTQYF.

The chain has TRBV20-1 and TRBJ2-2; possibly TRBD1 for D (10 bases). V was pared by 4 bases and J by 5 bases, with 29 bases between. CDR1 DFQATT and CDR2 SNEGSKA come from the germline V gene (reference sequence). This CDR3 is 19 amino acids long. The DNA for the CDR3 is TGCAGTGCTATCCGGGACAGGGGACCCGCGGGAGGGAAAACCGGGGAGCTGTTTTTT. Translated: CSAIRDRGPAGGKTGELFF.

This clonotype was picked up a small number of times. DNA of the CDR3: TGTGCCAGCAGTGTACGACTGGAGGGGCTCAATGAGCAGTTCTTC. This gives the protein CASSVRLEGLNEQFF. The chain links TRBV6-1 to TRBJ2-1; maybe TRBD2 (6 bases). The CDR3 length is 15 residues. Trimming left V 4 bases short and J 6 bases short, with 16 bases between. The germline V gene encodes CDR1 MNHNS and CDR2 SASEGT.

This clonotype was counted a few times. This chain uses TRBV3-1 with TRBJ2-1; 12 bases are a match to TRBD2. J gave up 5 bases and V 5 bases, and 1 base lay outside the gene matches. Germline CDR1 reads LGHDT; CDR2 reads YNNKEL (reference sequence). The CDR3 runs to 14 residues. CDR3 amino acids: CASSGLAGNNEQFF. CDR3 nucleotides: TGTGCCAGCAGCGGACTAGCGGGAAACAATGAGCAGTTCTTC.